Presented here are 3 T cell receptor beta chains from one specimen sequenced in a study of cytomegalovirus exposure and HLA in healthy donors. Primers: 60 Vbeta forward and 13 Jbeta reverse. Assay: immunoSEQ multiplex PCR; the TCRdb copy retains only in-frame clones and omits some. This sample yields 150,000 to 200,000 clones, of which 70% to 80% are seen a single time; around 1.5% belongs to the top ten. The sequenced sample was PBMCs. These TCRs come from a man aged 55-75 years in good health and CMV-seronegative.

The V and J genes are TRBV5-1 and TRBJ1-4; no firm D call. The CDR3 sequence is 15 residues long. Trimming shortened V by 0 bases and J by 3 bases, and 9 bases separated the two germline ends. The germline V gene has CDR1 SGHRS and CDR2 YFSETQ. CDR3 in DNA: TGCGCCAGCAGCTTGGACGGAGTGGCTAATGAAAAACTGTTTTTT. It yields the protein CASSLDGVANEKLFF.

The chain combines TRBV5-1 with TRBJ2-3; tentatively, D is TRBD2 (6 bases). Trimming took off 0 bases at V and 2 bases at J, with 13 bases between the two ends. Germline V CDR1 and CDR2: SGHRS, YFSETQ. This CDR3 contains 16 residues. The CDR3 reads CASSLAGRNPTDTQYF. CDR3 DNA sequence: TGCGCCAGCAGCTTGGCGGGGAGGAATCCCACAGATACGCAGTATTTT. Supplemented by reference TRBV5-1 and TRBJ2-3, the full variable domain reads KAGVTQTPRYLIKTRGQQVTLSCSPISGHRSVSWYQQTPGQGLQFLFEYFSETQRNKGNFPGRFSGRQFSNSRSEMNVSTLELGDSALYLCASSLAGRNPTDTQYFGPGTRLTVL.

V usage is TRBV28 and J usage is TRBJ1-1, with 8 bases aligning to TRBD1. The CDR3 covers 17 residues. J lost 0 bases, V lost 5 bases, and 11 bases had no gene match. CDR1 is MDHEN, CDR2 SYDVKM, per germline. The CDR3 DNA reads TGTGCCAGCAGTCTAGCCCGGGGACAGGACCTGAACACTGAAGCTTTCTTT. Translated, it gives CASSLARGQDLNTEAFF. The full variable domain, rest sourced from reference TRBV28 and TRBJ1-1, is DVKVTQSSRYLVKRTGEKVFLECVQDMDHENMFWYRQDPGLGLRLIYFSYDVKMKEKGDIPEGYSVSREKKERFSLILESASTNQTSMYLCASSLARGQDLNTEAFFGQGTRLTVV.